This T cell receptor (beta chain) appears in the sequencing data of a study of response to subunit inactivated influenza vaccine. Points from the study as a whole: Authors proposed each seasonal influenza vaccination draws in few new T cells.

Germline CDR1 and CDR2: SGHRS and YFSETQ. V dropped 2 bases and J dropped 2; count of bases not matched to a gene: 6. This CDR3 region has 15 residues. MiXCR, run by TCRdb on the RT-PCR reads, gives a single entry per CDR3 protein. Counted here are 600,000 to 850,000 distinct CDR3 sequences, around 15% occurring once; the ten biggest clones make up about 7.4%. About this clonotype: Its antigen is as yet unknown.

Source: PBMCs from blood, taken 14 days before vaccination. J is TRBJ2-7 and V is TRBV5-1; TRBD1 aligns across 8 bases. This clonotype was sampled from a man over 45 who received an inactivated influenza vaccine. The CDR3 bases are TGCGCCAGCAGCTTCAGGACAGGGAACACCTACGAGCAGTACTTC. Its translation is CASSFRTGNTYEQYF.